One and the same sample provided the 31 T cell receptor beta chains below, sequenced in a study of CD8+ T cells in alopecia areata. The sequencing template was cDNA reverse transcribed from extracted RNA. Clones were read by immunoSEQ multiplex PCR, and TCRdb kept only the in-frame ones, dropping some. The sample has roughly 97,000 clones, 41% seen once; the top ten hold about 1.4%. Sequenced: CD4+ T cells sorted from blood. Every receptor here comes from a human donor with alopecia areata.

This clone is a singleton in its sample. The rearrangement uses TRBV11-1 and TRBJ2-1, with a possible D match to TRBD1 (6 bases). This CDR3 comprises 15 residues. Trimming took off 5 bases at V and 2 bases at J, with 13 bases between the two ends. Looked up from germline, CDR1 is SGHAT and CDR2 is FQDESV (reference sequence). As DNA, the CDR3 is TGTGCCAGCAGCCCTTGGGACAAGACCTACAATGAGCAGTTCTTC. Translation: CASSPWDKTYNEQFF. The complete variable domain, with remaining parts taken from reference TRBV11-1 and TRBJ2-1, reads EAEVAQSPRYKITEKSQAVAFWCDPISGHATLYWYRQILGQGPELLVQFQDESVVDDSQLPKDRFSAERLKGVDSTLKIQPAELGDSAMYLCASSPWDKTYNEQFFGPGTRLTVL.

The chain has TRBV30 and TRBJ2-7, with a weak D call TRBD1 (5 bases). Looked up from germline, CDR1 is GTSNPN and CDR2 is SVGIG (reference sequence). The CDR3 covers 14 residues. The V and J ends lost 0 bases and 2 bases respectively, with 11 bases between them. CDR3 DNA: TGTGCCTGGAGTGTACCAGGGTCCCCCTACGAGCAGTACTTC. Protein sequence: CAWSVPGSPYEQYF.

This clone was seen a single time. The rearrangement joins TRBV7-3 to TRBJ2-5; 8 bases align to TRBD1. V shed 5 bases and J 5 bases; nucleotides not matched to a gene: 4. Germline V CDR1 and CDR2: SGHTA, FQGTGA. The CDR3 totals 13 residues. The CDR3 reads CASSRQGAETQYF. As DNA, the CDR3 is TGTGCCAGCAGCAGGCAGGGGGCGGAGACCCAGTACTTC.

The rearrangement uses TRBV7-2 and TRBJ2-3, with TRBD2 as a possible D gene (7 bases). V was trimmed by 6 bases and J by 5 bases, leaving 15 bases between them. CDR3 size: 14 residues. The germline V gene has CDR1 SGHTA and CDR2 FQGNSA. The CDR3 loop reads CASRTGTGGDTQYF. The CDR3 DNA follows: TGTGCCAGCAGAACAGGGACGGGAGGAGATACGCAGTATTTT.

The gene calls are TRBV5-4 and TRBJ2-5; 9 bases fit TRBD1. Germline values: CDR1 SGHNT, CDR2 YYREEE (reference sequence). The CDR3 extends over 15 amino acids. With V trimmed by 4 bases and J by 5 bases, 9 bases remained unmatched. The CDR3 is CASSGSRQGGETQYF. CDR3 in DNA: TGTGCCAGCAGCGGGTCACGACAGGGGGGGGAGACCCAGTACTTC.

The gene calls are TRBV2 and TRBJ2-3; maybe TRBD1 (7 bases). Trimming took 3 bases from V and 5 from J, leaving 18 bases between them. The germline V gene encodes CDR1 SNHLY and CDR2 FYNNEI. The CDR3 is 16 amino acids. CDR3 in amino acids: CASSDSGGTGLDTQYF. The CDR3 bases are TGTGCCAGCAGTGATTCAGGGGGGACTGGATTAGATACGCAGTATTTT.

The chain uses TRBV7-3 and TRBJ2-1; 13 bases fit TRBD2. The germline gives CDR1 SGHTA, CDR2 FQGTGA. Unmatched junction bases numbered 8, after V lost 6 bases and J lost 9 bases. The length of the CDR3 is 15 residues. CDR3 residues: CASSRGTSGVGEQFF. CDR3 DNA: TGTGCCAGCAGTAGAGGGACTAGCGGGGTGGGTGAGCAGTTCTTC.

J is TRBJ1-1 and V is TRBV5-4; tentative D call: TRBD1 (5 bases). The CDR3 sequence is 14 residues long. V was shortened by 3 bases and J by 4 bases, with 13 bases between the two germline ends. Germline V gene lookup returns CDR1 SGHNT and CDR2 YYREEE (reference sequence). The CDR3 reads CASSSPKGPTEAFF. For the CDR3, the DNA is TGTGCCAGCAGCTCCCCGAAGGGGCCCACTGAAGCTTTCTTT.

The chain couples TRBV30 to TRBJ1-4; D perhaps matches TRBD1 (5 bases). This CDR3 spans 14 amino acids. Trimming pared 7 bases from V and 7 bases from J, leaving 19 bases between. CDR1 is GTSNPN and CDR2 is SVGIG in the germline V gene (reference sequence). The CDR3 DNA sequence: TGTGCCTCTTCTGAGGGGTTAAGTGGTGAAAAACTGTTTTTT. Residues: CASSEGLSGEKLFF.

The V and J genes are TRBV25-1 and TRBJ1-2; a possible D gene is TRBD1 (5 bases). The ends were cut back, 5 bases at V and 2 bases at J, with 12 bases in the middle. CDR1 MGHDK and CDR2 SYGVNS come from the germline V gene. The CDR3 loop spans 14 amino acids. CDR3 coding DNA: TGTGCCAGCAGTCGCCCCGGGACGAACTATGGCTACACCTTC. Translation gives CASSRPGTNYGYTF.

This clone was counted a single time. The V and J genes are TRBV30 and TRBJ1-2; 7 positions match TRBD1. Germline CDR1 reads GTSNPN; CDR2 reads SVGIG (reference sequence). The CDR3 covers 17 residues. Trimming at V came to 1 base and at J to 7 bases, leaving 18 bases not matched to a gene. The CDR3 protein is CAWSGFRPGTVLFGYTF. CDR3 in DNA: TGTGCCTGGAGTGGTTTTCGACCGGGGACAGTCCTATTTGGCTACACCTTC. Based on the CDR3 plus reference TRBV30 and TRBJ1-2, the full variable domain is SQTIHQWPATLVQPVGSPLSLECTVEGTSNPNLYWYRQAAGRGLQLLFYSVGIGQISSEVPQNLSASRPQDRQFILSSKKLLLSDSGFYLCAWSGFRPGTVLFGYTFGSGTRLTVV.

J is TRBJ2-1 and V is TRBV6-5; D ambiguous. The CDR3 sequence is 11 residues long. Looked up from germline, CDR1 is MNHEY and CDR2 is SVGAGI. V lost 6 bases and J lost 7, with 7 bases in between. CDR3 DNA: TGTGCCAGCAGCCGGAGAAATGAGCAGTTCTTC. Translated: CASSRRNEQFF.

The chain employs TRBV7-2 and TRBJ1-5; 7 nucleotides agree with TRBD1. V dropped 2 bases and J dropped 3; count of bases not matched to a gene: 4. The CDR3 is made up of 15 amino acids. Germline assignment: CDR1 SGHTA and CDR2 FQGNSA. CDR3 nucleotides: TGTGCCAGCAGCTTACAGGGGGGCCTCAATCAGCCCCAGCATTTT. Protein: CASSLQGGLNQPQHF.

J is TRBJ2-7 and V is TRBV4-1; the D gene is possibly TRBD1 (6 bases). Deletions cut 3 bases from V and 0 bases from J, with 15 bases between. The CDR3 covers 16 residues. Germline CDR1 reads MGHRA; CDR2 reads YSYEKL. CDR3 nucleotides: TGCGCCAGCAGCCATGAACGGACAGCAAACTCCTACGAGCAGTACTTC. It codes for CASSHERTANSYEQYF.

This clone has a handful of counts. This chain links TRBV28 with TRBJ2-1; 7 bases align to TRBD1. Germline-derived CDR1 and CDR2 are MDHEN and SYDVKM. The CDR3 runs 16 residues. V gave up 2 bases and J gave up 7 bases; unmatched junction bases: 11. The CDR3 nucleotides are TGTGCCAGCAGTTTAGTGAGGGGGCTATCGGGGAATGAGCAGTTCTTC. This codes for CASSLVRGLSGNEQFF.

This clone was seen a few times. The J gene is TRBJ2-6, the V gene TRBV30; D is unresolved. Germline-derived CDR1 and CDR2 are GTSNPN and SVGIG (reference sequence). The CDR3 runs 12 residues. Trimming pared 5 bases from V and 4 bases from J, leaving 6 bases between. CDR3 DNA sequence: TGTGCCTGGGGGTCAGGGGCCAACGTCCTGACTTTC. Its translation: CAWGSGANVLTF.

This clone showed up just a few times. The J gene is TRBJ2-3, the V gene TRBV15; TRBD1 agrees at 8 bases. The CDR3 sequence is 16 residues long. V gave up 4 bases and J gave up 4 bases; unmatched junction bases: 10. Germline V gene sequence: CDR1 LNHNV, CDR2 YYDKDF (reference sequence). CDR3 sequence reads: CATSKRQGSGSDTQYF. The CDR3 nucleotides read TGTGCCACCAGCAAACGACAGGGGTCAGGCTCAGATACGCAGTATTTT.

The V gene is TRBV2, the J gene TRBJ2-2; D is perhaps TRBD1 (5 bases). Germline V gene sequence: CDR1 SNHLY, CDR2 FYNNEI. The ends were cut back, 2 bases at V and 4 bases at J, with 8 bases in the middle. The CDR3 length is 14 residues. CDR3 bases: TGTGCCAGCAGTGAAACAGGCCTCACCGGGGAGCTGTTTTTT. This encodes CASSETGLTGELFF. Complete variable domain (other parts from reference TRBV2 and TRBJ2-2): EPEVTQTPSHQVTQMGQEVILRCVPISNHLYFYWYRQILGQKVEFLVSFYNNEISEKSEIFDDQFSVERPDGSNFTLKIRSTKLEDSAMYFCASSETGLTGELFFGEGSRLTVL.

The chain has TRBV25-1 and TRBJ1-2; D perhaps matches TRBD1 (5 bases). The V end lost 4 bases, the J end lost 4 bases, and 16 bases lay between the germline ends. Per the germline V gene, CDR1 is MGHDK and CDR2 is SYGVNS. The length of the CDR3 is 15 residues. The CDR3 DNA follows: TGTGCCAGCAGTGGATCGGGGCGTTTTATCTATGGCTACACCTTC. It is translated as CASSGSGRFIYGYTF.

This clone showed up just a few times. The chain is built from TRBV29-1 and TRBJ1-5; 9 bases are a match to TRBD1. The CDR3 length is 14 residues. The trim removed 6 bases at V and 3 bases at J, leaving 6 bases unmatched. Germline-derived CDR1 and CDR2 are SQVTM and ANQGSEA. The CDR3 spells CSVAGTGPNQPQHF. The CDR3 nucleotides are TGCAGCGTGGCGGGGACAGGGCCCAATCAGCCCCAGCATTTT.

The rearrangement uses TRBV15 and TRBJ2-1; D is ambiguous. CDR1 is LNHNV, CDR2 YYDKDF, per germline (reference sequence). The CDR3 covers 12 residues. With 5 bases removed from V and 9 bases from J, the gap between germline ends came to 11 bases. CDR3 sequence: CATSPQVGEQFF. The CDR3 nucleotides read TGTGCCACCAGCCCCCAGGTGGGTGAGCAGTTCTTC.

This clone has just a few counts. The chain is built from TRBV29-1 and TRBJ2-1, with D perhaps TRBD1 (5 bases). Trimming removed 2 bases at V and 5 bases at J, with 7 bases between. Germline CDR1 is SQVTM and CDR2 is ANQGSEA. The CDR3 is 12 residues long. This CDR3 is CSVEPRDNEQFF. The CDR3 DNA sequence: TGCAGCGTTGAACCCAGGGACAATGAGCAGTTCTTC.

The V gene is TRBV5-1, the J gene TRBJ1-5; the match to TRBD1 covers 9 bases. V shed 3 bases and J 7 bases; nucleotides not matched to a gene: 2. The CDR3 has 13 residues. CDR1 SGHRS and CDR2 YFSETQ come from the germline V gene. The CDR3 coding sequence is TGCGCCAGCAGCTGGGGACAGGGACAGCCCCAGCATTTT. This translates into CASSWGQGQPQHF.

The chain recombines TRBV30 with TRBJ2-5, with D hard to call. With 3 bases removed from V and 4 bases from J, the gap between germline ends came to 9 bases. Germline CDR1 GTSNPN, CDR2 SVGIG (reference sequence). This CDR3 region has 12 residues. The CDR3: CAWSQGPETQYF. The DNA of the CDR3 is TGTGCCTGGAGCCAAGGGCCAGAGACCCAGTACTTC.

This clone is medium-sized by share. CDR3 loop: CASSKTHTEAFF. The CDR3 nucleotides are TGTGCCAGCAGCAAGACCCACACTGAAGCTTTCTTT. The chain recombines TRBV7-2 with TRBJ1-1; unclear D gene. The germline V gene has CDR1 SGHTA and CDR2 FQGNSA. This CDR3 is built from 12 residues. V lost 5 bases to trimming and J lost 3 bases, with 7 bases between them.

The chain uses TRBV7-6 and TRBJ1-1, with 7 positions matching TRBD1. Germline loops: CDR1 SGHVS, CDR2 FNYEAQ. Trimming cost V 1 base and J 1 base; bases outside gene matches: 0. The CDR3 has 14 residues. As DNA, the CDR3 is TGTGCCAGCAGCTTAGGGACAGGGAACACTGAAGCTTTCTTT. Amino acids: CASSLGTGNTEAFF.

This clone was counted only a few times. The chain employs TRBV27 and TRBJ1-5; TRBD1 is a possible D gene (5 bases). This CDR3 has 16 residues. V lost 5 bases and J 1 base, leaving 15 bases between the germline ends. CDR1 is MNHEY, CDR2 SMNVEV, per germline (reference sequence). The DNA of the CDR3 is TGTGCCAGCAGTCCCCGAGGACAATTGAGCAATCAGCCCCAGCATTTT. This codes for CASSPRGQLSNQPQHF.

V gene TRBV29-1 combines with J gene TRBJ1-2; D possibly corresponds to TRBD1 (6 bases). The V gene's germline CDR1 is SQVTM and CDR2 ANQGSEA. The CDR3 has 14 amino acids. Between the trimmed V and J ends, which lost 2 bases and 4 bases, there was a span of 14 bases. Here the CDR3 DNA reads TGCAGCGTTGAATTTAGGCGAGGGGGCTATGGCTACACCTTC. It codes for CSVEFRRGGYGYTF. The full variable domain, rest sourced from reference TRBV29-1 and TRBJ1-2, is SAVISQKPSRDICQRGTSLTIQCQVDSQVTMMFWYRQQPGQSLTLIATANQGSEATYESGFVIDKFPISRPNLTFSTLTVSNMSPEDSSIYLCSVEFRRGGYGYTFGSGTRLTVV.

This chain uses TRBV6-6 with TRBJ2-5, with a weak D call TRBD2 (5 bases). The germline V gene has CDR1 MNHNY and CDR2 SVGAGI (reference sequence). The CDR3 extends over 15 amino acids. V lost 5 bases, J lost 5 bases, and 18 bases lay in between. As DNA, the CDR3 is TGTGCCAGCAGTCCTCGACCAAGAGGGCGGGAGACCCAGTACTTC. It encodes CASSPRPRGRETQYF.

For this clone: Mismatch with germline at one junction end may stem from a read error. This chain joins TRBV7-6 and TRBJ2-5, with 7 bases lining up with TRBD2. The CDR3 has 17 residues. Germline V CDR1 and CDR2: SGHVS, FNYEAQ. The CDR3 DNA is TGTGCCAGCAGCCTAGCGGCTAGCACCTTGTACCAAGAGACCCAGTACTTC. Protein sequence: CASSLAASTLYQETQYF.

This clone occurred a few times. The rearrangement joins TRBV7-9 to TRBJ2-5; D unresolved. V was trimmed by 10 bases and J by 5 bases, leaving 17 bases between them. CDR1 is SEHNR, CDR2 FQNEAQ, per germline (reference sequence). The CDR3 length is 13 residues. CDR3 nucleotide sequence: TGTGCCAACGACAAGCCCCCATGGGAGACCCAGTACTTC. It codes for CANDKPPWETQYF.